One sample yielded the 18 T cell receptor beta chains listed below, sequenced in a study of blood T cell repertoires in COVID-19. Some clones are missing from TCRdb's copy, which holds only in-frame ones; the method was immunoSEQ multiplex PCR. The table includes 300,000 to 450,000 clones, around 90% detected once. Input material: peripheral blood. These receptors were collected from a woman aged 25-40 years with COVID-19, enrolled during active disease.

This sequence joins TRBV5-8 and TRBJ1-2, with D tentatively TRBD1 (6 bases). The length of the CDR3 is 13 residues. Germline CDR1 SGHTS, CDR2 YDEGEE. V lost 5 bases, J lost 3 bases, and 11 bases lay in between. CDR3 region: CASRLQGYYGYTF. DNA for the CDR3: TGTGCCAGCAGATTACAGGGTTACTATGGCTACACCTTC.

The rearrangement uses TRBV6-1 and TRBJ1-1, with TRBD1 identical over 7 bases. Germline V lookup: CDR1 MNHNS, CDR2 SASEGT. J gave up 3 bases and V 0 bases, and 4 bases lay outside the gene matches. The length of the CDR3 is 15 residues. CDR3 region: CASSEARGRDTEAFF. The CDR3 coding sequence is TGTGCCAGCAGTGAAGCAAGGGGGCGAGACACTGAAGCTTTCTTT.

V is TRBV28 and J is TRBJ2-1; 12 nucleotides agree with TRBD2. The CDR3 runs to 15 residues. J lost 7 bases, V lost 5 bases, and 6 bases had no gene match. Looked up from germline, CDR1 is MDHEN and CDR2 is SYDVKM. CDR3 DNA sequence: TGTGCCAGCAGTACGCGGACTAGCGGGATGAATGAGCAGTTCTTC. It translates to CASSTRTSGMNEQFF.

For this clone: The sample holds other DNA sequences that translate to the same CDR3. The V gene is TRBV7-2, the J gene TRBJ2-3; D might be TRBD1 (6 bases). Per germline, CDR1 SGHTA and CDR2 FQGNSA. The CDR3 covers 15 residues. The V end was cut by 1 base, the J end by 4 bases, with 12 bases between. CDR3 loop: CASSLGLQGADTQYF. CDR3 nucleotide sequence: TGTGCCAGCAGCTTAGGATTACAGGGCGCAGATACGCAGTATTTT.

This chain joins TRBV4-3 and TRBJ2-5, with TRBD2 matching 10 bases. The CDR3 consists of 15 residues. J was trimmed by 5 bases and V by 2 bases; bases with no gene match: 5. Germline CDR1 LGHNA, CDR2 YSLEER. Written as DNA, the CDR3 is TGCGCCAGCAGCCAAACCGGGACTAGCGTGGAGACCCAGTACTTC. It encodes CASSQTGTSVETQYF.

The chain has TRBV28 and TRBJ2-2; D might be TRBD1 (6 bases). Germline lookup yields CDR1 MDHEN and CDR2 SYDVKM. This CDR3 is built from 12 residues. V lost 6 bases and J lost 7, with 9 bases in between. CDR3 loop: CASREGVGELFF. In DNA form, the CDR3 reads TGTGCCAGCAGAGAGGGGGTCGGGGAGCTGTTTTTT.

Remarks on this clone: Other nucleotide sequences from this sample produce the same CDR3. The rearrangement joins TRBV9 to TRBJ1-1; no reliable D call. V dropped 0 bases and J dropped 1 base, with 7 bases sitting between them. The CDR3 consists of 14 residues. Germline loops: CDR1 SGDLS, CDR2 YYNGEE. The CDR3 is CASSVVAENTEAFF. CDR3 DNA sequence: TGTGCCAGCAGCGTAGTCGCGGAGAACACTGAAGCTTTCTTT.

The chain recombines TRBV11-3 with TRBJ2-1, with a weak D call TRBD1 (5 bases). Trimming shortened V by 2 bases and J by 11 bases, and 10 bases separated the two germline ends. In germline, CDR1 is SGHNT, CDR2 YENEEA. CDR3 size: 12 residues. CDR3 sequence: CASSLPNRQQFF. CDR3 DNA: TGTGCCAGCAGCTTACCCAACAGGCAGCAGTTCTTC.

The genes are TRBV19 and TRBJ1-1; 7 bases are shared with TRBD1. The germline V gene has CDR1 LNHDA and CDR2 SQIVND (reference sequence). The ends lost 6 bases at V and 6 bases at J; junction bases unmatched: 10. The CDR3 has 14 residues. CDR3 residues: CASRLDRDRPEAFF. CDR3 DNA sequence: TGTGCCAGTAGACTAGACAGGGACCGCCCTGAAGCTTTCTTT.

The CDR3 loop reads CASSKSSAEGHTGELFF. The CDR3 DNA reads TGTGCCAGCAGCAAATCCTCGGCGGAGGGACACACCGGGGAGCTGTTTTTT. The chain uses TRBV21-1 and TRBJ2-2; the table calls TRBD2, which could not be checked here. TRBV21-1 is listed as a pseudogene. This CDR3 contains 17 residues.

The V call is TRBV29-1, the J call TRBJ2-2, with D unclear. Germline V gene sequence: CDR1 SQVTM, CDR2 ANQGSEA. This CDR3 has 16 amino acids. The V gene lost 1 base and the J gene lost 0 bases, with 12 bases spanning the gap. CDR3: CSVEAGRDANTGELFF. CDR3 nucleotide sequence: TGCAGCGTTGAAGCAGGCAGAGACGCGAACACCGGGGAGCTGTTTTTT.

The chain is built from TRBV7-6 and TRBJ1-3; unclear D gene. Germline V lookup: CDR1 SGHVS, CDR2 FNYEAQ. This CDR3 has 17 residues. Deletions cut 0 bases from V and 0 bases from J, with 12 bases between. The CDR3 DNA reads TGTGCCAGCAGCTTAGCGCACACAGTATACTCTGGAAACACCATATATTTT. It encodes CASSLAHTVYSGNTIYF.

This chain links TRBV5-4 with TRBJ2-7, with 11 bases lining up with TRBD2. The CDR3 runs to 14 residues. CDR1 and CDR2 (germline): SGHNT, YYREEE (reference sequence). V dropped 4 bases and J dropped 4; count of bases not matched to a gene: 4. The CDR3 here is CASSAGTSGYEQYF. DNA of the CDR3: TGTGCCAGCAGCGCGGGGACTAGCGGTTACGAGCAGTACTTC.

The gene calls are TRBV5-1 and TRBJ2-1; 10 bases match TRBD2. There are 17 residues in the CDR3. With 0 bases clipped from V and 2 bases from J, the junction kept 5 bases outside the gene matches. Per the germline V gene, CDR1 is SGHRS and CDR2 is YFSETQ. CDR3 nucleotides: TGCGCCAGCAGCTTGGATTATCTAGCGGGGGCCTACAATGAGCAGTTCTTC. It encodes CASSLDYLAGAYNEQFF.

Written as DNA, the CDR3 is TGTGCCAGCAGTGAACCCCCCCTGCTAGCGGGGGGGCGAGGGCAGTATTTT. As protein: CASSEPPLLAGGRGQYF. The rearrangement uses TRBV2 and TRBJ2-3; TRBD2 agrees at 12 bases. Trimming at V came to 2 bases and at J to 11 bases, leaving 14 bases not matched to a gene. Germline CDR1 is SNHLY and CDR2 is FYNNEI. This CDR3 has 17 residues.

The genes are TRBV7-9 and TRBJ1-6, with a possible D match to TRBD1 (6 bases). Germline CDR1 and CDR2: SEHNR and FQNEAQ (reference sequence). V was trimmed by 3 bases and J by 7 bases, leaving 16 bases between them. The CDR3 covers 16 residues. CDR3 bases: TGTGCCAGCAGCTTTTACAGGGCTCCCCAAAATTCACCCCTCCACTTT. This encodes CASSFYRAPQNSPLHF.

This rearrangement joins TRBV5-5 to TRBJ1-3; no clear D gene. CDR3 length equals 15 residues. Germline V CDR1 and CDR2: SGHKS, YYEKEE (reference sequence). The ends were cut back, 1 base at V and 7 bases at J, with 15 bases in the middle. The CDR3 is CASSLSVVRRNTIYF. CDR3 DNA sequence: TGTGCCAGCAGCTTGTCAGTAGTGCGGCGGAACACCATATATTTT. Supplemented by reference TRBV5-5 and TRBJ1-3, the full variable domain reads DAGVTQSPTHLIKTRGQQVTLRCSPISGHKSVSWYQQVLGQGPQFIFQYYEKEERGRGNFPDRFSARQFPNYSSELNVNALLLGDSALYLCASSLSVVRRNTIYFGEGSWLTVV.

The rearrangement joins TRBV5-1 to TRBJ1-2; D call uncertain. Germline lookup yields CDR1 SGHRS and CDR2 YFSETQ. The CDR3 spans 14 residues. Trimming left V 0 bases short and J 6 bases short, with 12 bases between. CDR3 in amino acids: CASSLGGVYDGYTF. The CDR3 DNA is TGCGCCAGCAGCTTGGGGGGAGTTTATGATGGCTACACCTTC.